A single sample gave rise to the 27 T cell receptor beta chains below, sequenced in a study of shared clonotypes between healthy human individuals. This table comes from immunoSEQ multiplex PCR, and its TCRdb copy is limited to in-frame clones, with some not included. The profile covers around 1.6 million clones, with 95% to 99% appearing a single time and roughly 0.45% taken by the ten largest. Sequencing was done on a sample of naive CD4+ T cells sorted from blood. Subset: CD45RA+ positively selected. The receptor set was obtained from a young man in good health.

The CDR3 bases are TGTGCCAGCTCACGATTGCGGACAGCAAGTGAAGCTTTCTTT. It yields the protein CASSRLRTASEAFF. The chain employs TRBV18 and TRBJ1-1; D might be TRBD1 (6 bases). Germline CDR1 reads KGHSH; CDR2 reads LQKENI. The CDR3 runs to 14 residues. The V and J ends lost 4 bases and 7 bases respectively, with 16 bases between them.

This chain joins TRBV4-3 and TRBJ2-3; D possibly uses TRBD1 or TRBD2 (5 bases each). CDR3 length: 16 residues. The V end lost 1 base, the J end lost 2 bases, and 13 bases lay between the germline ends. CDR1 and CDR2 from the germline V gene are LGHNA and YSLEER. The CDR3 coding sequence is TGCGCCAGCAGCCAAGGTTCAGGGAGTATCACAGATACGCAGTATTTT. Protein product: CASSQGSGSITDTQYF.

On this clone itself: Other nucleotide sequences in the sample specify the same CDR3. This chain uses TRBV4-3 with TRBJ2-3; TRBD2 matches 8 bases. The germline gives CDR1 LGHNA, CDR2 YSLEER. The CDR3 loop spans 16 amino acids. V lost 1 base, J lost 0 bases, and 3 bases stayed unmatched. The CDR3 protein is CASSQGASGSTDTQYF. As DNA, the CDR3 is TGCGCCAGCAGCCAAGGGGCTAGCGGGAGCACAGATACGCAGTATTTT.

The chain recombines TRBV5-6 with TRBJ1-4; 7 bases map to TRBD1. V was pared by 1 base and J by 3 bases, with 6 bases of the junction left unmatched. CDR3 length: 16 amino acids. The germline V gene has CDR1 SGHDT and CDR2 YYEEEE. CDR3 sequence (DNA): TGTGCCAGCAGCTTGAGAGACAGGGCCTCTAATGAAAAACTGTTTTTT. Protein sequence: CASSLRDRASNEKLFF.

This clone has a single count. The rearrangement joins TRBV7-9 to TRBJ2-3, with 8 bases lining up with TRBD2. The CDR3 contains 14 residues. J lost 4 bases, V lost 5 bases, and 5 bases had no gene match. Germline values: CDR1 SEHNR, CDR2 FQNEAQ (reference sequence). The chain's CDR3 is CASSPGLASDTQYF. CDR3 bases: TGTGCCAGCAGCCCCGGACTAGCTTCAGATACGCAGTATTTT.

This sequence joins TRBV6-1 and TRBJ1-3, with a weak D call TRBD1 (5 bases). Trimming took off 6 bases at V and 4 bases at J, with 13 bases between the two ends. The CDR3 spans 14 residues. CDR1 and CDR2 from the germline V gene are MNHNS and SASEGT. The CDR3 nucleotides are TGTGCCAGCAGCGGCGTGCAGGGAGGAAACACCATATATTTT. Amino acids: CASSGVQGGNTIYF.

This clone was seen once. This chain joins TRBV7-7 and TRBJ2-1, with 10 bases identical to TRBD2. Germline V gene sequence: CDR1 SSHAT, CDR2 FNYEAQ (reference sequence). CDR3 length equals 13 residues. V trimming: 5 bases; J trimming: 9 bases; junction bases outside the gene matches: 4. The CDR3 DNA is TGTGCCAGCAGCCCTAGCGGGGGTCTTGAGCAGTTCTTC. Translating gives CASSPSGGLEQFF.

J is TRBJ2-1 and V is TRBV19; 12 positions agree with TRBD2. Trimming at V came to 8 bases and at J to 1 base, leaving 9 bases not matched to a gene. This CDR3 contains 17 residues. Looked up from germline, CDR1 is LNHDA and CDR2 is SQIVND (reference sequence). The CDR3 loop is CASRPTTSGSSYNEQFF. Here the CDR3 DNA reads TGTGCCAGTCGCCCGACGACTAGCGGGAGTTCCTACAATGAGCAGTTCTTC.

This clone showed up just once. The chain carries TRBV7-2 and TRBJ1-2; D not resolved. The CDR3 sequence is 14 residues long. The germline V gene has CDR1 SGHTA and CDR2 FQGNSA. Deletions cut 3 bases from V and 8 bases from J, with 16 bases between. In DNA, the CDR3 is TGTGCCAGCAGCTTGTCACCGGTTAGGAACGGCTACACCTTC. It encodes CASSLSPVRNGYTF.

The chain uses TRBV4-1 and TRBJ2-2, with D maybe TRBD1 (6 bases). In germline, CDR1 is MGHRA, CDR2 YSYEKL. The V end was cut by 1 base, the J end by 4 bases, with 13 bases between. This CDR3 has 16 residues. In nucleotides, the CDR3 is TGCGCCAGCAGCCAAGGGGGCACAGGGATCACCGGGGAGCTGTTTTTT. Translated: CASSQGGTGITGELFF.

The V and J genes are TRBV6-5 and TRBJ1-5; D not certain. The CDR3 has 13 residues. Trimming stripped 0 bases from V and 7 bases from J, with 7 bases between. Per germline, CDR1 MNHEY and CDR2 SVGAGI. Here the CDR3 DNA reads TGTGCCAGCAGTTACTCGTCTTGGCAGCCCCAGCATTTT. Protein product: CASSYSSWQPQHF.

The rearrangement uses TRBV6-1 and TRBJ2-5; unclear D gene. V lost 4 bases to trimming and J lost 5 bases, with 5 bases between them. Germline CDR1 is MNHNS and CDR2 is SASEGT. CDR3 length: 11 residues. CDR3 residues: CASSVLETQYF. Written as DNA, the CDR3 is TGTGCCAGCAGTGTCCTCGAGACCCAGTACTTC.

This clone was detected only once. V is TRBV5-4 and J is TRBJ2-1, with 7 nucleotides matching TRBD2. The trim removed 0 bases at V and 15 bases at J, leaving 3 bases unmatched. Germline-derived CDR1 and CDR2 are SGHNT and YYREEE (reference sequence). This CDR3 contains 11 residues. The CDR3 reads CASSLGGSLFF. CDR3 nucleotides: TGTGCCAGCAGCTTGGGCGGGAGCCTGTTCTTC.

The chain joins TRBV30 to TRBJ1-5, with D unclear. Germline CDR1 reads GTSNPN; CDR2 reads SVGIG (reference sequence). The CDR3 has 13 residues. V was shortened by 0 bases and J by 4 bases, with 7 bases between the two germline ends. This CDR3 reads CAWSVSVNQPQHF. The CDR3 coding sequence is TGTGCCTGGAGTGTCTCGGTAAATCAGCCCCAGCATTTT.

The V call is TRBV29-1, the J call TRBJ2-7; 9 nucleotides line up with TRBD2. The CDR3 consists of 14 residues. The germline V gene encodes CDR1 SQVTM and CDR2 ANQGSEA. The junction had 6 bases not matched to a gene; V was cut back by 4 bases and J by 2 bases. The CDR3 region is CSVGLRLAAYEQYF. CDR3 coding DNA: TGCAGCGTTGGGCTAAGACTAGCGGCCTACGAGCAGTACTTC.

CDR3 loop: CASSDRGITDTQYF. CDR3 nucleotides: TGTGCCAGCAGCGACAGGGGGATCACAGATACGCAGTATTTT. This rearrangement joins TRBV11-2 to TRBJ2-3; TRBD1 matches 9 bases. With V trimmed by 5 bases and J by 2 bases, 2 bases remained unmatched. This CDR3 has 14 residues. CDR1 is SGHAT, CDR2 FQNNGV, per germline.

The chain carries TRBV7-2 and TRBJ1-1; D not certain. The V gene lost 6 bases and the J gene lost 7 bases, with 12 bases spanning the gap. The CDR3 contains 12 residues. The germline gives CDR1 SGHTA, CDR2 FQGNSA. In DNA form, the CDR3 reads TGTGCCAGCAGTTCCGGACGGGGTGAAGCTTTCTTT. Translation: CASSSGRGEAFF. The full variable domain, its missing parts supplied by reference TRBV7-2 and TRBJ1-1, is GAGVSQSPSNKVTEKGKDVELRCDPISGHTALYWYRQSLGQGLEFLIYFQGNSAPDKSGLPSDRFSAERTGGSVSTLTIQRTQQEDSAVYLCASSSGRGEAFFGQGTRLTVV.

Concerning this clone: The same CDR3 also results from other DNA sequences found in this sample. The chain uses TRBV4-1 and TRBJ2-7, with 9 bases lining up with TRBD1. V dropped 3 bases and J dropped 1; count of bases not matched to a gene: 4. The CDR3 runs 15 residues. Germline V lookup: CDR1 MGHRA, CDR2 YSYEKL. DNA of the CDR3: TGCGCCAGCAGCCAGGCCGGGACAGGGTCCTACGAGCAGTACTTC. It translates to CASSQAGTGSYEQYF.

V gene TRBV18 combines with J gene TRBJ1-2; no clear D gene. CDR3 length: 14 amino acids. Germline V CDR1 and CDR2: KGHSH, LQKENI. The V gene lost 2 bases and the J gene lost 2 bases, with 9 bases spanning the gap. The CDR3 protein is CASSPFSANYGYTF. CDR3 DNA: TGTGCCAGCTCACCATTCTCAGCGAACTATGGCTACACCTTC.

This clone was counted once. The CDR3 sequence: CASSLPSLNIQYF. DNA of the CDR3: TGTGCCAGCAGTTTACCCTCTTTAAACATTCAGTACTTC. The V gene is TRBV28, the J gene TRBJ2-4; D call uncertain. Germline V gene lookup returns CDR1 MDHEN and CDR2 SYDVKM. The CDR3 loop spans 13 amino acids. Trimming shortened V by 2 bases and J by 6 bases, and 8 bases separated the two germline ends.

The V call is TRBV7-9, the J call TRBJ1-3; 8 bases align to TRBD1. The V gene's germline CDR1 is SEHNR and CDR2 FQNEAQ (reference sequence). With 3 bases clipped from V and 0 bases from J, the junction kept 7 bases outside the gene matches. The CDR3 spans 17 residues. Written as DNA, the CDR3 is TGTGCCAGCAGCTTCCCAGACAGGGGAGCCTCTGGAAACACCATATATTTT. Translated: CASSFPDRGASGNTIYF.

The J gene is TRBJ2-7, the V gene TRBV5-1; 7 positions match TRBD2. CDR1 SGHRS and CDR2 YFSETQ come from the germline V gene. This CDR3 has 14 amino acids. J gave up 6 bases and V 1 base, and 7 bases lay outside the gene matches. The CDR3, as DNA: TGCGCCAGCAGCTTGCTAGCGGAAAGAGGCGAGCAGTACTTC. Translation: CASSLLAERGEQYF.

This chain connects TRBV4-3 to TRBJ2-7; weak D call: TRBD2 (5 bases). The CDR3 runs to 14 residues. Germline CDR1 is LGHNA and CDR2 is YSLEER. Trimming left V 4 bases short and J 3 bases short, with 13 bases between. The CDR3 protein is CASSPTGVDYEQYF. As DNA, the CDR3 is TGCGCCAGCAGCCCGACCGGGGTTGACTACGAGCAGTACTTC.

The rearrangement joins TRBV5-1 to TRBJ1-1, with a weak D call TRBD1 (6 bases). Germline V CDR1 and CDR2: SGHRS, YFSETQ. V shed 0 bases and J shed 1 base, with 10 bases lying between them. The CDR3 consists of 15 residues. The chain's CDR3 is CASSLAGGGNTEAFF. The CDR3 DNA reads as TGCGCCAGCAGCTTGGCTGGGGGCGGGAACACTGAAGCTTTCTTT.

The V gene is TRBV11-2, the J gene TRBJ2-7; 13 bases are shared with TRBD2. CDR1 SGHAT and CDR2 FQNNGV come from the germline V gene. This CDR3 is built from 15 residues. Unmatched junction bases numbered 5, after V lost 4 bases and J lost 5 bases. CDR3 sequence: CASSSGLAGDNEQYF. The DNA for the CDR3 is TGTGCCAGCAGCTCAGGACTAGCGGGAGATAACGAGCAGTACTTC. The full variable domain, completed using reference TRBV11-2 and TRBJ2-7, is EAGVAQSPRYKIIEKRQSVAFWCNPISGHATLYWYQQILGQGPKLLIQFQNNGVVDDSQLPKDRFSAERLKGVDSTLKIQPAKLEDSAVYLCASSSGLAGDNEQYFGPGTRLTVT.

This chain connects TRBV19 to TRBJ1-5; 9 positions match TRBD1. Per germline, CDR1 LNHDA and CDR2 SQIVND (reference sequence). CDR3 length: 16 residues. The ends lost 1 base at V and 3 bases at J; junction bases unmatched: 4. CDR3 amino acids: CASSIGTGVHNQPQHF. CDR3 DNA: TGTGCCAGTAGTATAGGGACAGGGGTGCACAATCAGCCCCAGCATTTT.

The CDR3 nucleotides read TGTGCCAGCAGCTTACCAGGGGAGACTGAAGCTTTCTTT. Its protein product is CASSLPGETEAFF. This chain links TRBV11-2 with TRBJ1-1, with D possibly TRBD1 on 6 matching bases. Trimming stripped 2 bases from V and 5 bases from J, with 9 bases between. The CDR3 loop spans 13 amino acids. Looked up from germline, CDR1 is SGHAT and CDR2 is FQNNGV.